A single sample gave rise to the 13 T cell receptor beta chains below, sequenced in a study of blood T cells in healthy people across ages. Then a second PCR, running roughly 6 to 11 cycles, was carried out with a sample-barcoded 5' primer and a J-beta primer mix. TCRdb independently ran MiXCR on the 5' RACE reads; one entry per CDR3 protein. The sample consists of under 750,000 distinct CDR3 sequences, about 45% of them appearing once. Input material: blood. These TCRs come from an older man in good health.

The chain is built from TRBV2 and TRBJ2-4, with 12 bases identical to TRBD2. V shed 7 bases, J shed 15 bases, and the junction held 19 bases outside the gene matches. From germline, CDR1 is SNHLY and CDR2 FYNNEI. The CDR3 contains 16 residues. CDR3 residues: CASTRLAGANSGERYF. CDR3 bases: TGTGCCAGCACAAGACTAGCGGGAGCTAATTCGGGCGAACGGTACTTC.

V gene TRBV6-1 combines with J gene TRBJ2-2; 11 bases map to TRBD2. V lost 8 bases and J lost 4; bases outside the gene matches: 12. Germline-derived CDR1 and CDR2 are MNHNS and SASEGT. The CDR3 is 17 amino acids. CDR3 sequence: CASLGPSGRFGTGELFF. The DNA of the CDR3 is TGTGCCAGCCTCGGCCCTAGCGGGAGGTTTGGCACCGGGGAGCTGTTTTTT.

V and J are TRBV3-1 and TRBJ2-3, with D perhaps TRBD1 (5 bases). This CDR3 contains 14 residues. Germline V gene sequence: CDR1 LGHDT, CDR2 YNNKEL (reference sequence). Trimming removed 4 bases from V and 6 bases from J, with 14 bases in between. CDR3 DNA sequence: TGTGCCAGCAGCCGCGACCAAGGGGCGGATACGCAGTATTTT. This translates into CASSRDQGADTQYF.

For the CDR3, the DNA is TGTGCCAGCAGCTTGGGGACTGGAAACCACGAGCAGTACTTC. This sequence encodes CASSLGTGNHEQYF. The chain links TRBV7-8 to TRBJ2-5, with D maybe TRBD2 (6 bases). Matching the DNA end better, TRBJ2-7 makes the J call doubtful. This CDR3 is built from 14 residues. Germline CDR1 reads SGHVS; CDR2 reads FQNEAQ.

This clonotype appeared once. The chain uses TRBV19 and TRBJ2-2; 12 bases are shared with TRBD2. Per germline, CDR1 LNHDA and CDR2 SQIVND (reference sequence). Trimming took 5 bases from V and 6 from J; bases not matched to a gene: 7. The CDR3 has 16 residues. CDR3: CASSPTLAGGAGELFF. The CDR3 region has the DNA TGTGCCAGTAGTCCGACACTAGCGGGAGGAGCCGGGGAGCTGTTTTTT.

The chain employs TRBV3-1 and TRBJ2-1; D is perhaps TRBD1 or TRBD2 (5 bases each). This CDR3 has 16 residues. Trimming removed 6 bases at V and 0 bases at J, with 15 bases between. CDR1 and CDR2 (germline): LGHDT, YNNKEL (reference sequence). DNA for the CDR3: TGTGCCAGCAGACTCTCCGGGACGAGCTCCTACAATGAGCAGTTCTTC. Protein product: CASRLSGTSSYNEQFF.

V usage is TRBV7-2 and J usage is TRBJ2-7, with 7 positions matching TRBD1. V gave up 5 bases and J gave up 3 bases; unmatched junction bases: 10. CDR1 is SGHTA and CDR2 is FQGNSA in the germline V gene. This CDR3 is built from 15 residues. The CDR3 region has the DNA TGTGCCAGCAGCCCCTCCGGGACAGTTAACTACGAGCAGTACTTC. Translation gives CASSPSGTVNYEQYF.

V and J are TRBV4-2 and TRBJ2-4; unclear D gene. Trimming shortened V by 5 bases and J by 1 base, and 9 bases separated the two germline ends. The V gene's germline CDR1 is LGHNA and CDR2 YNFKEQ. The CDR3 consists of 14 residues. The CDR3 loop reads CASSEVGAKNIQYF. For the CDR3, the DNA is TGTGCCAGCAGCGAAGTTGGGGCCAAAAACATTCAGTACTTC.

This clonotype was observed once. The chain employs TRBV2 and TRBJ2-3; 10 bases align to TRBD2. The J segment lost 5 bases and the V segment lost 2 bases, leaving 7 bases of the junction unmatched. The germline V gene encodes CDR1 SNHLY and CDR2 FYNNEI. The CDR3 is 16 amino acids. In DNA, the CDR3 is TGTGCCAGCAGTGAAAGGAGCGGGAGGGCCGTAGATACGCAGTATTTT. Translated, it gives CASSERSGRAVDTQYF.

The rearrangement joins TRBV7-8 to TRBJ2-1; TRBD1 matches 8 bases. The V segment lost 4 bases and the J segment 3 bases; nucleotides outside the gene matches: 5. Germline CDR1 reads SGHVS; CDR2 reads FQNEAQ. The length of the CDR3 is 15 residues. In DNA form, the CDR3 reads TGTGCCAGCAGCTCGCAGGGGGCGCACTACAATGAGCAGTTCTTC. Translation: CASSSQGAHYNEQFF.

This chain joins TRBV6-2 or TRBV6-3 and TRBJ2-7; TRBD1 agrees at 8 bases. The length of the CDR3 is 14 residues. The ends lost 8 bases at V and 1 base at J; junction bases unmatched: 7. Germline V lookup: CDR1 MNHEY, CDR2 SVGEGT. CDR3 coding DNA: TGTGCCAGCGGGGACAGGATCGGGTCCTACGAGCAGTACTTC. Its protein product is CASGDRIGSYEQYF.

The table lists this clonotype with a few counts. It may be a read error: a sequence one base away is much more abundant. V gene TRBV6-5 combines with J gene TRBJ2-1; D remains unclear. With the DNA end fitting TRBJ2-7 better, the J assignment may be wrong. In germline, CDR1 is MNHEY, CDR2 SVGAGI. This CDR3 contains 17 residues. The CDR3 bases are TGTGCCAGCAGTTACTCCTTTCCGCTGAGCTCCTACAATGAGCAGTACTTC. It codes for CASSYSFPLSSYNEQYF.

Comments on this clonotype: At one end the junction does not follow the germline gene, possibly because of a read error. The chain joins TRBV29-1 to TRBJ1-1; D is uncertain. The germline gives CDR1 SQVTM, CDR2 ANQGSEA. This CDR3 contains 12 residues. The CDR3 DNA reads as TGCAGCGTTGACAGGACGAACACTGAAGCTTTATTT. Protein sequence: CSVDRTNTEALF. The full variable domain, in which reference TRBV29-1 and TRBJ1-1 provide the parts outside the CDR3, is SAVISQKPSRDICQRGTSLTIQCQVDSQVTMMFWYRQQPGQSLTLIATANQGSEATYESGFVIDKFPISRPNLTFSTLTVSNMSPEDSSIYLCSVDRTNTEALFGQGTRLTVV.